The 12 T cell receptor beta chains below were found in one sample sequenced in a study of blood T cell repertoires in COVID-19. TCRdb keeps only in-frame clones here, not all; method: immunoSEQ multiplex PCR. The sample lists roughly 220,000 clones, roughly nine tenths occurring once. Sequencing was performed on PBMCs or T cells enriched from blood (not recorded which). The receptors were gathered from a woman under 30 in a cohort exposed to, infected with or recovered from COVID-19 (not recorded which).

The chain recombines TRBV11-1 with TRBJ1-5; D might be TRBD1 (6 bases). Trimming shortened V by 1 base and J by 10 bases, and 11 bases separated the two germline ends. The CDR3 is made up of 13 amino acids. Germline V lookup: CDR1 SGHAT, CDR2 FQDESV (reference sequence). CDR3 loop: CASSLDRAGPQHF. In DNA form, the CDR3 reads TGTGCCAGCAGCTTAGACAGGGCCGGACCCCAGCATTTT.

This clone was detected once. V usage is TRBV15 and J usage is TRBJ2-5; 7 nucleotides match TRBD1. This CDR3 spans 14 amino acids. V was pared by 5 bases and J by 1 base, with 4 bases of the junction left unmatched. The germline V gene encodes CDR1 LNHNV and CDR2 YYDKDF (reference sequence). This CDR3 reads CATSRGQVQETQYF. The CDR3 DNA reads TGTGCCACCAGCCGCGGACAGGTCCAAGAGACCCAGTACTTC.

The rearrangement uses TRBV5-1 and TRBJ1-4; D possibly corresponds to TRBD1 (5 bases). V was clipped by 4 bases and J by 10 bases, with 11 bases between them. Germline CDR1 SGHRS, CDR2 YFSETQ. This CDR3 has 12 residues. CDR3 residues: CASSEEGRKLFF. The CDR3, as DNA: TGCGCCAGCAGCGAGGAGGGACGAAAACTGTTTTTT.

The J gene is TRBJ1-2, the V gene TRBV4-1; 7 bases are a match to TRBD1. The CDR3 consists of 15 residues. Trimming at V came to 2 bases and at J to 4 bases, leaving 7 bases not matched to a gene. CDR1 is MGHRA, CDR2 YSYEKL, per germline. In nucleotides, the CDR3 is TGCGCCAGCAGCCAAATGAGGGGGCTTCCCTATGGCTACACCTTC. It codes for CASSQMRGLPYGYTF.

The gene calls are TRBV3-1 (or the pseudogene TRBV3-2) and TRBJ1-2; D ambiguous. The germline V gene has CDR1 LGHDT and CDR2 YNNKEL (reference sequence). V shed 2 bases and J shed 8 bases, with 18 bases lying between them. There are 15 residues in the CDR3. Here the CDR3 reads CASSQTVRTPKGYTF. CDR3 sequence (DNA): TGTGCCAGCAGCCAAACCGTCCGTACTCCAAAAGGCTACACCTTC.

V gene TRBV5-6 combines with J gene TRBJ2-1; D is possibly TRBD2 (7 bases). CDR1 and CDR2 from the germline V gene are SGHDT and YYEEEE. Between the trimmed V and J ends, which lost 4 bases and 8 bases, there was a span of 10 bases. The CDR3 loop spans 12 amino acids. CDR3 residues: CASSGGGDEQFF. The CDR3 DNA follows: TGTGCCAGCAGCGGCGGGGGCGATGAGCAGTTCTTC.

The rearrangement joins TRBV5-4 to TRBJ2-1; 9 nucleotides agree with TRBD2. Germline CDR1 SGHNT, CDR2 YYREEE (reference sequence). The CDR3 is 15 residues long. V trimming: 4 bases; J trimming: 3 bases; junction bases outside the gene matches: 5. In DNA form, the CDR3 reads TGTGCCAGCAGCGCGGGCGGGGGGGACTACAATGAGCAGTTCTTC. Its protein product is CASSAGGGDYNEQFF.

The rearrangement links TRBV2 to TRBJ1-6; D is perhaps TRBD1 (6 bases). The CDR3 extends over 15 amino acids. Germline V gives CDR1 SNHLY, CDR2 FYNNEI. Between the trimmed V and J ends, which lost 6 bases and 14 bases, there was a span of 23 bases. CDR3 in amino acids: CASRETESGTPALHF. The CDR3, as DNA: TGTGCCAGCAGGGAAACCGAATCCGGGACACCCGCCCTCCACTTT. Using reference TRBV2 and TRBJ1-6 for the parts outside the CDR3, the full variable domain is EPEVTQTPSHQVTQMGQEVILRCVPISNHLYFYWYRQILGQKVEFLVSFYNNEISEKSEIFDDQFSVERPDGSNFTLKIRSTKLEDSAMYFCASRETESGTPALHFGNGTRLTVT.

This chain connects TRBV5-4 to TRBJ1-3, with D perhaps TRBD1 (5 bases). Germline lookup yields CDR1 SGHNT and CDR2 YYREEE (reference sequence). Trimming pared 4 bases from V and 0 bases from J, leaving 14 bases between. This CDR3 is built from 16 residues. CDR3 amino acids: CASSGDEEGSGNTIYF. The CDR3 nucleotides are TGTGCCAGCAGCGGGGACGAGGAGGGCTCTGGAAACACCATATATTTT.

In nucleotides, the CDR3 is TGTGCCATCAGTGAGTCTTTACTAGCGGGGGTGACAAAAGAGACCCAGTACTTC. Amino acid sequence: CAISESLLAGVTKETQYF. The chain joins TRBV10-3 to TRBJ2-5; 11 bases are a match to TRBD2. V lost 0 bases to trimming and J lost 3 bases; unmatched junction nucleotides: 9. The length of the CDR3 is 18 residues. CDR1 is ENHRY, CDR2 SYGVKD, per germline.

This sequence joins TRBV5-4 and TRBJ1-1, with 7 positions matching TRBD1. V lost 0 bases, J lost 4 bases, and 15 bases stayed unmatched. The germline CDR1 and CDR2 sequences are SGHNT and YYREEE (reference sequence). CDR3 length: 18 residues. The CDR3 DNA reads TGTGCCAGCAGCTTGGGAGACAGGGCAAGACTGGGAACCACTGAAGCTTTCTTT. Its protein product is CASSLGDRARLGTTEAFF.

The rearrangement joins TRBV25-1 to TRBJ1-1; D remains ambiguous. V was cut by 4 bases and J by 1 base, with 7 bases left in between. This CDR3 comprises 13 residues. Germline lookup yields CDR1 MGHDK and CDR2 SYGVNS. The CDR3 region is CASSVGRNTEAFF. In DNA form, the CDR3 reads TGTGCCAGCAGTGTGGGCAGGAACACTGAAGCTTTCTTT.